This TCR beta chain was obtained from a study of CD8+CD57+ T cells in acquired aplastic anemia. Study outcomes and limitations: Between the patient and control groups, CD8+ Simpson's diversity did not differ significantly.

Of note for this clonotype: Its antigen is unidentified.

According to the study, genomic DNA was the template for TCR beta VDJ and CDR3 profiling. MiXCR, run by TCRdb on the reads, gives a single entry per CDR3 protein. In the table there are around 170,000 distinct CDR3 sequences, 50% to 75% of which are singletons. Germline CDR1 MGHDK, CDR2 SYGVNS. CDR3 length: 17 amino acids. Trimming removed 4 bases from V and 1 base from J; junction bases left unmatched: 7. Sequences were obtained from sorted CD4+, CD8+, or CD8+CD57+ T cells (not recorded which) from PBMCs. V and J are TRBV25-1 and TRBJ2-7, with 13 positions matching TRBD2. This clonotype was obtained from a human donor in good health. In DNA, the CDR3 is TGTGCCAGCAGTGCCACTCCGGGACTAGCGGGGTCCTACGAGCAGTACTTC. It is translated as CASSATPGLAGSYEQYF.